The 13 T cell receptor beta chains below were found in one sample sequenced in a study of T cell clonality in common variable immunodeficiency. Method: immunoSEQ multiplex PCR; TCRdb's copy keeps in-frame clones and lacks some. The sample has 55,000 or so clones, none seen only once. The material sequenced was peripheral blood mononuclear cells. These receptors were collected from a person between 18 and 70 years old in good health.

In this sample, this clone turned up many times. The read ends 3 residues early relative to the CDR3; the germline J gene fills the gap. V and J are TRBV10-3 and TRBJ1-2; tentatively, D is TRBD1 (6 bases). This CDR3 has 12 amino acids. Trimming cost V 7 bases and J 6 bases, with 12 bases left between them. Germline V gene data show CDR1 as ENHRY and CDR2 as SYGVKD. The CDR3 spells CAIKGGGNGYTF. The DNA read from the CDR3 is TGTGCCATCAAGGGAGGGGGAAATGGC.

This clone was seen at least ten times. The read gets to within 3 residues of the CDR3 end, and the germline J gene fills in the rest. The chain has TRBV7-9 and TRBJ1-2, with D possibly matching TRBD1 (6 bases). CDR1 and CDR2 from the germline V gene are SEHNR and FQNEAQ (reference sequence). The CDR3 contains 15 residues. V was cut by 1 base and J by 5 bases, with 14 bases left in between. The part of the CDR3 DNA that was read is TGTGCCAGCAGCTTAGACTTGACAGGAGGGTATGGC. Protein: CASSLDLTGGYG. The whole CDR3 protein is CASSLDLTGGYGYTF.

This clone was picked up many times. The read gets to within 3 residues of the CDR3 end, and the germline J gene fills in the rest. The chain links TRBV12-3 or TRBV12-4 to TRBJ1-1; D is undetermined. Trimming removed 6 bases from V and 4 bases from J, with 12 bases in between. This CDR3 has 13 residues. The CDR3 region is CASSVGRGTEAFF. The sequenced part of the CDR3 DNA is TGTGCCAGCAGCGTTGGACGGGGCACTGAA.

This clone was counted many times. From the germline J gene comes the end of the CDR3, since the read stops 3 residues before it. The chain carries TRBV19 and TRBJ1-3; perhaps TRBD1 as D (5 bases). Germline values: CDR1 LNHDA, CDR2 SQIVND (reference sequence). The V end was cut by 5 bases, the J end by 0 bases, with 8 bases between. This CDR3 comprises 14 residues. This CDR3 reads CASSLTVSGNTIYF. The CDR3 DNA, read in part, is TGTGCCAGTAGTCTGACAGTCTCTGGAAACACC.

This clone came up many times. The read falls 3 residues short of the CDR3 end, and the missing part is taken from the germline J gene. The chain joins TRBV6-1 to TRBJ2-7; 13 bases line up with TRBD2. The germline CDR1 and CDR2 sequences are MNHNS and SASEGT. Germline trimming cut 1 base from V and 4 bases from J; bases unmatched to any gene: 1. The length of the CDR3 is 15 residues. The covered CDR3 bases are TGTGCCAGCAGTGAAGAGACTAGCGGGAGGTACGAG. This translates into CASSEETSGRYE. The full CDR3 protein is CASSEETSGRYEQYF.

There are many counts of this clone. The CDR3 is cut off 3 residues early in the read; its end comes from the germline J gene. The gene calls are TRBV5-1 and TRBJ2-2; the D gene is possibly TRBD2 (5 bases). Germline V gene lookup returns CDR1 SGHRS and CDR2 YFSETQ. The CDR3 is 15 residues long. V dropped 2 bases and J dropped 3 bases, with 11 bases sitting between them. The DNA read from the CDR3 is TGCGCCAGCAGCTTCGGGGTTCGGGACACCGGGGAG. Residues: CASSFGVRDTGE. The whole CDR3 is CASSFGVRDTGELFF.

The table lists this clone with many counts. The CDR3 is cut off 3 residues early in the read; its end comes from the germline J gene. The chain uses TRBV20-1 and TRBJ2-1, with D perhaps matching TRBD2 (6 bases). Germline-derived CDR1 and CDR2 are DFQATT and SNEGSKA (reference sequence). CDR3 length equals 13 residues. V dropped 3 bases and J dropped 8 bases, with 14 bases sitting between them. This chain's CDR3 is CSARMGGEYEQFF. CDR3 bases read: TGCAGTGCTAGGATGGGGGGTGAATATGAG.

This clone appeared many times. The CDR3 end lies 3 residues beyond the end of the read and is filled in from the germline J gene. This rearrangement joins TRBV7-2 to TRBJ2-1; D possibly matches TRBD1 or TRBD2 (7 bases each). V was cut by 8 bases and J by 6 bases, with 17 bases left in between. Germline V CDR1 and CDR2: SGHTA, FQGNSA. The CDR3 consists of 14 residues. The CDR3: CASQGGGRANEQFF. CDR3 DNA, as far as it was read: TGTGCCAGCCAAGGGGGCGGGAGAGCCAATGAG.

The sample holds many counts of this clone. The sequence runs out 3 residues before the end of the CDR3; the remainder is reconstructed from the germline J gene. This rearrangement joins TRBV5-5 to TRBJ1-4, with a weak D call TRBD1 (5 bases). Trimming took 6 bases from V and 6 from J, leaving 18 bases between them. This CDR3 has 15 amino acids. Germline V gene sequence: CDR1 SGHKS, CDR2 YYEKEE (reference sequence). This CDR3 is CASTSQAGSDEKLFF. Partial CDR3 DNA: TGTGCCAGCACCTCCCAGGCAGGGTCAGATGAAAAA.

In this sample, this clone turned up many times. The missing CDR3 end, 3 residues past where the read stops, is filled in from the germline J gene. The chain carries TRBV5-1 and TRBJ1-1, with 7 bases matching TRBD1. This CDR3 contains 14 residues. Germline CDR1 SGHRS, CDR2 YFSETQ. V shed 1 base, J shed 4 bases, and the junction held 4 bases outside the gene matches. CDR3 protein: CASSLRTGLTEAFF. CDR3 bases read: TGCGCCAGCAGCTTGCGGACAGGTCTCACTGAA.

This clone was found many times. Read data end 3 residues before the CDR3 end; the end is taken from the germline J gene. This chain uses TRBV5-1 with TRBJ2-7, with 11 positions matching TRBD2. The CDR3 covers 17 residues. The junction had 7 bases not matched to a gene; V was cut back by 2 bases and J by 0 bases. Germline loops: CDR1 SGHRS, CDR2 YFSETQ. The CDR3 loop reads CASSFASGRISSYEQYF. CDR3 DNA, as far as it was read: TGCGCCAGCAGCTTCGCTAGCGGGAGGATTAGCTCCTACGAG.

This clone has at least ten counts. The CDR3 is cut off 3 residues early in the read; its end comes from the germline J gene. V usage is TRBV6-2 or TRBV6-3 and J usage is TRBJ2-1; D is perhaps TRBD2 (5 bases). The CDR3 is 17 amino acids. Per the germline V gene, CDR1 is MNHEY and CDR2 is SVGEGT. V gave up 0 bases and J gave up 5 bases, with 17 bases separating them. The CDR3 here is CASSYSIDYPRDNEQFF. The sequenced part of the CDR3 DNA is TGTGCCAGCAGTTACTCAATCGACTACCCCCGAGACAATGAG.

Comments on this clone: The DNA ends 3 residues before the CDR3 does, and the rest of the CDR3 is filled in from the germline J gene. The rearrangement joins TRBV18 to TRBJ1-1, with 7 nucleotides matching TRBD1. Losses at the gene ends were 3 bases for V and 1 base for J; bases not matched to a gene: 5. Germline V gene data show CDR1 as KGHSH and CDR2 as LQKENI. The CDR3 runs to 15 residues. CDR3 DNA, as far as it was read: TGTGCCAGCTCACCTCTTGGACAGGCGAACACTGAA. It specifies CASSPLGQANTE. From start to end, the CDR3 is CASSPLGQANTEAFF.